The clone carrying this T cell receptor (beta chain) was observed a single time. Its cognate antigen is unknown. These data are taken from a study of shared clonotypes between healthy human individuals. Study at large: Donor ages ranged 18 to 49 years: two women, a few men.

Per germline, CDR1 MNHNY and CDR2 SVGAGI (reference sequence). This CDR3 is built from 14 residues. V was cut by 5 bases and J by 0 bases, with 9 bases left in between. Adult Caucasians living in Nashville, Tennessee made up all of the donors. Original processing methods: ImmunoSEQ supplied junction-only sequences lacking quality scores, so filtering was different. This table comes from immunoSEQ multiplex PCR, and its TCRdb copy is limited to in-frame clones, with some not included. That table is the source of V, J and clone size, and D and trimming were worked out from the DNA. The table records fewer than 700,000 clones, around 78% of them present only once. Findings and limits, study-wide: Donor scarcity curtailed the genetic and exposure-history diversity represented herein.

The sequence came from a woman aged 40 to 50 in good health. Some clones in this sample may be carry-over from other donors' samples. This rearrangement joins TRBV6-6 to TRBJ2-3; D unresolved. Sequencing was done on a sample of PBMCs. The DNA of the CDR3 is TGTGCCAGCAGTCCAAAGTATAGCACAGATACGCAGTATTTT. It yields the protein CASSPKYSTDTQYF.